The next 32 T cell receptor beta chains were all read from a single sample in a study of shared clonotypes between healthy human individuals. Measured with immunoSEQ multiplex PCR; TCRdb has only the in-frame clones, and not every one. The sample includes over 400,000 clones, about 84% seen only once; the top ten take roughly 13%. The sequencing sample was made of PBMCs. The receptors originated from a woman aged 40 to 55 in good health. Some clones in this sample may be carry-over from other donors' samples.

This clone was counted between two and nine times. The chain uses TRBV15 and TRBJ1-5; no clear D. V gave up 0 bases and J gave up 2 bases, with 23 bases separating them. The CDR3 loop spans 20 amino acids. Looked up from germline, CDR1 is LNHNV and CDR2 is YYDKDF (reference sequence). CDR3 in amino acids: CATSRDRGGGVTSGNQPQHF. The CDR3 nucleotides are TGTGCCACCAGCAGAGACCGGGGAGGTGGGGTTACTAGTGGCAATCAGCCCCAGCATTTT.

In its sample, this clone was seen a few times. CDR3 sequence reads: CASSQRAGAYEQYF. CDR3 DNA sequence: TGTGCCAGTAGTCAACGGGCAGGAGCCTACGAGCAGTACTTC. The chain links TRBV19 to TRBJ2-5; D is undetermined. Near its end, the DNA agrees better with TRBJ2-7, so the J call may be wrong. Germline assignment: CDR1 LNHDA and CDR2 SQIVND (reference sequence). The CDR3 is 14 amino acids.

This clone turned up a few times. J is TRBJ1-1 and V is TRBV28; no firm D call. CDR1 and CDR2 (germline): MDHEN, SYDVKM. Trimming left V 8 bases short and J 1 base short, with 14 bases between. The CDR3 extends over 14 amino acids. CDR3 sequence: CASVILSGNTEAFF. CDR3 nucleotides: TGTGCCAGCGTTATTTTGTCAGGGAACACTGAAGCTTTCTTT.

V is TRBV19 and J is TRBJ1-2, with D unclear. CDR3 length: 12 residues. V lost 5 bases and J 2 bases, leaving 6 bases between the germline ends. Germline lookup yields CDR1 LNHDA and CDR2 SQIVND (reference sequence). CDR3 protein: CASSWSNYGYTF. The CDR3 bases are TGTGCCAGTAGTTGGTCAAACTATGGCTACACCTTC. The variable domain in full, completed from reference TRBV19 and TRBJ1-2, reads DGGITQSPKYLFRKEGQNVTLSCEQNLNHDAMYWYRQDPGQGLRLIYYSQIVNDFQKGDIAEGYSVSREKKESFPLTVTSAQKNPTAFYLCASSWSNYGYTFGSGTRLTVV.

This clone was observed a handful of times. A single base is all that separates this from a far larger clone, so a read error is likely. The rearrangement links TRBV30 to TRBJ2-7, with D perhaps TRBD1 (6 bases). CDR1 is GTSNPN and CDR2 is SVGIG in the germline V gene (reference sequence). The CDR3 sequence is 14 residues long. For the CDR3, the DNA is TGTGCCTGGAGTGTACTCAGGGGCTCCTACGAGCAGCACTTC. Translation gives CAWSVLRGSYEQHF.

Comment on this clone: This is likely an artifact of a read error, given a far larger clone one base away. The same CDR3 is also encoded by other DNA sequences in this sample. The chain recombines TRBV6-5 with TRBJ2-2; 9 nucleotides align to TRBD1. CDR3 length: 15 residues. Trimming at V came to 9 bases and at J to 5 bases, leaving 10 bases not matched to a gene. The germline CDR1 and CDR2 sequences are MNHEY and SVGAGI. The CDR3 is CASSGTGKGTGELFF. The CDR3 coding sequence is TGTGCCAGTTCCGGGACAGGGAAGGGTACCGGGGAGCTGTTTTTT.

This clone has only one observation. The chain has TRBV28 and TRBJ2-7, with a possible D match to TRBD1 (6 bases). V was shortened by 6 bases and J by 1 base, with 16 bases between the two germline ends. The CDR3 is 15 amino acids. Germline CDR1 reads MDHEN; CDR2 reads SYDVKM. CDR3 region: CASRRPTQGSYEQYF. CDR3 bases: TGTGCCAGCAGACGGCCGACACAGGGTTCCTACGAGCAGTACTTC. The full variable domain, in which reference TRBV28 and TRBJ2-7 provide the parts outside the CDR3, is DVKVTQSSRYLVKRTGEKVFLECVQDMDHENMFWYRQDPGLGLRLIYFSYDVKMKEKGDIPEGYSVSREKKERFSLILESASTNQTSMYLCASRRPTQGSYEQYFGPGTRLTVT.

The table lists this clone with many counts. Other DNA variants within this sample encode the same CDR3. This chain joins TRBV5-1 and TRBJ2-4; no clear D. Trimming pared 0 bases from V and 0 bases from J, leaving 4 bases between. Germline V CDR1 and CDR2: SGHRS, YFSETQ. The CDR3 is made up of 14 amino acids. The CDR3 nucleotides are TGCGCCAGCAGCTTGGGGGGAGCCAAAAACATTCAGTACTTC. Protein: CASSLGGAKNIQYF.

Points on this clone: Distinct nucleotide sequences in the sample also encode this CDR3. The V call is TRBV28, the J call TRBJ2-7; maybe TRBD1 (5 bases). CDR1 is MDHEN, CDR2 SYDVKM, per germline. V was clipped by 2 bases and J by 2 bases, with 7 bases between them. This CDR3 spans 13 amino acids. The DNA of the CDR3 is TGTGCCAGCAGTTTAGCAGGGACCTACGAGCAGTACTTC. Its protein is CASSLAGTYEQYF.

This sequence joins TRBV19 and TRBJ1-1; TRBD1 is a possible D gene (6 bases). There are 14 residues in the CDR3. The germline V and J ends were trimmed by 4 bases and 6 bases, with 15 bases remaining between them. From germline, CDR1 is LNHDA and CDR2 SQIVND (reference sequence). In DNA, the CDR3 is TGTGCCAGTAGTAACGACAGGTCGTTCGCTGAAGCTTTCTTT. Amino acid sequence: CASSNDRSFAEAFF.

The table lists this clone with a few counts. This chain uses TRBV7-8 with TRBJ2-1; 15 positions match TRBD2. Germline-derived CDR1 and CDR2 are SGHVS and FQNEAQ. The CDR3 has 15 residues. With V trimmed by 4 bases and J by 7 bases, 2 bases remained unmatched. The CDR3 protein is CASSSGTSGRNEQFF. CDR3 nucleotide sequence: TGTGCCAGCAGCTCTGGGACTAGCGGGAGGAATGAGCAGTTCTTC.

This chain connects TRBV6-6 to TRBJ1-1; D might be TRBD1 (6 bases). Germline V gene sequence: CDR1 MNHNY, CDR2 SVGAGI (reference sequence). CDR3 length equals 15 residues. V shed 0 bases and J shed 0 bases, with 8 bases lying between them. This chain's CDR3 is CASSYSTGMNTEAFF. Written as DNA, the CDR3 is TGTGCCAGCAGTTACTCGACAGGAATGAACACTGAAGCTTTCTTT.

The count of this clone is one. The chain employs TRBV7-6 and TRBJ2-3; D possibly matches TRBD1 or TRBD2 (5 bases each). Germline V gene lookup returns CDR1 SGHVS and CDR2 FNYEAQ. This CDR3 has 13 amino acids. V was shortened by 3 bases and J by 3 bases, with 7 bases between the two germline ends. The CDR3 loop is CASSLGVTDTQYF. CDR3 sequence (DNA): TGTGCCAGCAGCTTGGGGGTAACAGATACGCAGTATTTT.

For this clone: A far larger clone differs by one base, so this is likely a read error. The same CDR3 is also encoded by other DNA sequences in this sample. The V call is TRBV28, the J call TRBJ2-6; the D is unclear. The CDR3 is 15 residues long. In germline, CDR1 is MDHEN, CDR2 SYDVKM. V was pared by 9 bases and J by 1 base, with 13 bases between. CDR3 in DNA: TGTGCCAGTAGTCCGGCCCTGTCTGGGGCCAACGTCCTGACTTTC. Amino acids: CASSPALSGANVLTF.

The V gene is TRBV19, the J gene TRBJ2-1, with TRBD2 matching 8 bases. Germline lookup yields CDR1 LNHDA and CDR2 SQIVND (reference sequence). V was pared by 4 bases and J by 10 bases, with 9 bases of the junction left unmatched. The CDR3 is 14 amino acids. CDR3 loop: CASSKSGRGLEQFF. DNA for the CDR3: TGTGCCAGTAGTAAGAGCGGGAGAGGTCTCGAGCAGTTCTTC.

V usage is TRBV30 and J usage is TRBJ2-1; a possible D gene is TRBD2 (6 bases). The V end lost 4 bases, the J end lost 8 bases, and 15 bases lay between the germline ends. This CDR3 contains 13 residues. Per germline, CDR1 GTSNPN and CDR2 SVGIG (reference sequence). In nucleotides, the CDR3 is TGTGCCTGGAACTTCTTTTCGGGGGATGAGCAGTTCTTC. Amino acid sequence: CAWNFFSGDEQFF.

This clone came up once. The gene calls are TRBV7-2 and TRBJ2-7, with 7 nucleotides matching TRBD2. The V gene end was trimmed by 3 bases and the J gene end by 0 bases; junction bases not matched to a gene: 5. This CDR3 comprises 15 residues. Germline CDR1 SGHTA, CDR2 FQGNSA. DNA of the CDR3: TGTGCCAGCAGCTTTCACAGCGGGACCTCCTACGAGCAGTACTTC. It encodes CASSFHSGTSYEQYF.

The chain is built from TRBV18 and TRBJ2-3; no definite D call. CDR1 is KGHSH, CDR2 LQKENI, per germline. This CDR3 has 13 amino acids. V was cut by 3 bases and J by 4 bases, with 8 bases left in between. In nucleotides, the CDR3 is TGTGCCAGCTCACCGGGCGGTCCAGATACGCAGTATTTT. This sequence encodes CASSPGGPDTQYF. Full variable domain (rest looked up from reference TRBV18 and TRBJ2-3): NAGVMQNPRHLVRRRGQEARLRCSPMKGHSHVYWYRQLPEEGLKFMVYLQKENIIDESGMPKERFSAEFPKEGPSILRIQQVVRGDSAAYFCASSPGGPDTQYFGPGTRLTVL.

The gene calls are TRBV7-8 and TRBJ2-7; 8 nucleotides match TRBD1. Germline loops: CDR1 SGHVS, CDR2 FQNEAQ. CDR3 length: 15 residues. Trimming at V came to 1 base and at J to 3 bases, leaving 5 bases not matched to a gene. DNA of the CDR3: TGTGCCAGCAGCTTAGAGACAGGGGCAAGCTACGAGCAGTACTTC. It translates to CASSLETGASYEQYF.

The CDR3 DNA reads as TGTGCCTGGAGTAGAGAAGACTACGAGCAGTACTTC. This codes for CAWSREDYEQYF. V and J are TRBV30 and TRBJ2-7, with no clear D. This CDR3 has 12 amino acids. The germline V gene has CDR1 GTSNPN and CDR2 SVGIG (reference sequence). With 2 bases removed from V and 3 bases from J, the gap between germline ends came to 8 bases.

The DNA for the CDR3 is TGTGCCAGCAGTGAGGGGTACCAAGAGACCCAGTACTTC. It is translated as CASSEGYQETQYF. The chain recombines TRBV2 with TRBJ2-5; no definite D call. Germline V CDR1 and CDR2: SNHLY, FYNNEI. The length of the CDR3 is 13 residues. The V end lost 3 bases, the J end lost 0 bases, and 5 bases lay between the germline ends.

This chain links TRBV25-1 with TRBJ1-4; the D is unclear. Germline V gene lookup returns CDR1 MGHDK and CDR2 SYGVNS. Trimming removed 2 bases at V and 0 bases at J, with 10 bases between. The length of the CDR3 is 16 residues. CDR3 protein: CASSERQVATNEKLFF. The CDR3 bases are TGTGCCAGCAGTGAAAGGCAGGTGGCAACTAATGAAAAACTGTTTTTT.

The rearrangement joins TRBV4-2 to TRBJ2-1, with TRBD2 matching over 10 bases. This CDR3 is built from 15 residues. Germline V gene data show CDR1 as LGHNA and CDR2 as YNFKEQ. V dropped 6 bases and J dropped 15; count of bases not matched to a gene: 17. The CDR3 spells CASSGTSGVTGVVFF. CDR3 sequence (DNA): TGTGCCAGCAGTGGAACTAGCGGGGTAACCGGGGTTGTGTTCTTC.

CDR3 loop: CASSTDGTGNTEAFF. Here the CDR3 DNA reads TGTGCCAGTAGTACCGATGGGACAGGGAACACTGAAGCTTTCTTT. The rearrangement joins TRBV19 to TRBJ1-1; TRBD1 aligns across 8 bases. V trimming: 4 bases; J trimming: 1 base; junction bases outside the gene matches: 5. The CDR3 is made up of 15 amino acids. Germline loops: CDR1 LNHDA, CDR2 SQIVND (reference sequence). Using reference TRBV19 and TRBJ1-1 for the parts outside the CDR3, the full variable domain is DGGITQSPKYLFRKEGQNVTLSCEQNLNHDAMYWYRQDPGQGLRLIYYSQIVNDFQKGDIAEGYSVSREKKESFPLTVTSAQKNPTAFYLCASSTDGTGNTEAFFGQGTRLTVV.

The chain joins TRBV14 to TRBJ1-4; 7 nucleotides agree with TRBD1. The CDR3 is made up of 16 amino acids. The V gene's germline CDR1 is SGHDN and CDR2 FVKESK. Trimming took 4 bases from V and 4 from J; bases not matched to a gene: 9. The DNA of the CDR3 is TGTGCCAGCAGCCCCGGCAGGGGGACCCATAATGAAAAACTGTTTTTT. It codes for CASSPGRGTHNEKLFF.

The CDR3 loop is CASSDLVEQFF. CDR3 DNA: TGTGCCAGCAGTGACCTAGTGGAGCAGTTCTTC. The chain combines TRBV28 with TRBJ2-1; no firm D call. The CDR3 contains 11 residues. Trimming removed 5 bases from V and 10 bases from J, with 9 bases in between. Germline V gives CDR1 MDHEN, CDR2 SYDVKM.

This clone came up a few times. The chain couples TRBV18 to TRBJ1-1, with TRBD1 identical over 7 bases. V was pared by 6 bases and J by 1 base, with 5 bases of the junction left unmatched. CDR1 and CDR2 (germline): KGHSH, LQKENI. The CDR3 sequence is 14 residues long. The CDR3 sequence is CASSRDRENTEAFF. The CDR3 DNA reads as TGTGCCAGCTCCCGGGACAGAGAGAACACTGAAGCTTTCTTT.

The table lists this clone with a count of one. The gene calls are TRBV19 and TRBJ2-3, with 11 bases that match TRBD2. CDR3 length equals 16 residues. With V trimmed by 5 bases and J by 2 bases, 6 bases remained unmatched. Germline CDR1 reads LNHDA; CDR2 reads SQIVND (reference sequence). The CDR3: CASSPVAGGITDTQYF. Here the CDR3 DNA reads TGTGCCAGTAGTCCGGTAGCGGGAGGGATCACAGATACGCAGTATTTT.

V gene TRBV7-8 combines with J gene TRBJ2-1, with TRBD2 matching 11 bases. Germline loops: CDR1 SGHVS, CDR2 FQNEAQ. The V gene end was trimmed by 1 base and the J gene end by 8 bases; junction bases not matched to a gene: 10. The CDR3 is made up of 17 amino acids. The CDR3 loop reads CASSLGGGSGRAYEQFF. The CDR3 nucleotides are TGTGCCAGCAGCTTAGGAGGCGGTAGCGGGAGGGCCTATGAGCAGTTCTTC.

The chain links TRBV19 to TRBJ2-5, with D unclear. Looked up from germline, CDR1 is LNHDA and CDR2 is SQIVND (reference sequence). Trimming removed 5 bases from V and 4 bases from J, with 11 bases in between. This CDR3 has 13 amino acids. Here the CDR3 reads CASSPGWGETQYF. For the CDR3, the DNA is TGTGCCAGTAGTCCCGGGTGGGGAGAGACCCAGTACTTC.

The rearrangement links TRBV28 to TRBJ1-2; 10 bases fit TRBD1. The V and J ends lost 4 bases and 7 bases, in that order; junction bases with no gene match: 9. The germline gives CDR1 MDHEN, CDR2 SYDVKM. The CDR3 length is 15 residues. The CDR3 region is CASSSQTGGSSGYTF. The DNA for the CDR3 is TGTGCCAGCAGTTCCCAGACAGGGGGCTCTAGTGGCTACACCTTC.

The genes are TRBV19 and TRBJ2-6; no clear D gene. Germline CDR1 and CDR2: LNHDA and SQIVND (reference sequence). The CDR3 runs 15 residues. With 8 bases removed from V and 2 bases from J, the gap between germline ends came to 13 bases. This CDR3 is CASSGSVTGANVLTF. CDR3 bases: TGTGCCAGTTCGGGCAGCGTCACTGGGGCCAACGTCCTGACTTTC.